This T cell receptor (beta chain) is from a study of technical replicates of blood from a few donors (dated by TCRdb to 2016 to 2017). The CDR3 sequence holds 18 residues, the cysteine and phenylalanine included. The CDR3 DNA has 54 bases and is translated from base 1. Per the germline V gene, SGHAT is the CDR1 and FQNNGV is the CDR2. V ends up 1 base short and J 5 bases short, with an unmatched junction base count of 7. Library creation used the immunoSEQ multiplex PCR assay. Not all clones reach the TCRdb copy of this immuneACCESS table, which keeps in-frame sequences only. Checked studies attribute under half of the gap to unresolved V genes and leave the rest unexplained. Present in this sample are about 73,000 clones, just over 90% of which were seen just once. Of the sample, approximately 0.25% falls within the top ten clones. As concerns this clone: This receptor's antigen is unknown. One base away there is no much larger clone; base qualities are not given.

The chain was built from TRBV11-2 and TRBJ2-1, and 14 bases in between align with TRBD2. Sequences were obtained from T cells isolated from PBMCs. This TCR derives from a human donor in good health. In nucleotide form, the sequence is TGTGCCAGCAGCTTAGGGACTAGCGGGGGGTACGAAAACAATGAGCAGTTCTTC. Its translation is CASSLGTSGGYENNEQFF.